Included here is one T cell receptor (beta chain) sequence, with context. Its antigen remains unknown. TCRdb redid the calling of the reads with MiXCR, one entry per CDR3 protein. This table has tens of thousands of distinct CDR3 sequences, roughly a third appearing once. This specimen comes from a study of T cell repertoires in cytomegalovirus infection. Sequenced: PBMCs, sequenced either directly or after in vitro stimulation (not recorded which). This receptor was taken from a human donor in good health (CMV status not recorded). Some clones in this sample may be carry-over from other donors' samples.

The CDR3 DNA sequence: TGCAGTGCTAGTGACAGGGGTGTCGGTGGCTACACCTTC. As protein: CSASDRGVGGYTF. This rearrangement joins TRBV20-1 to TRBJ1-2; TRBD1 aligns across 8 bases. The V gene's germline CDR1 is DFQATT and CDR2 SNEGSKA (reference sequence). V dropped 3 bases and J dropped 7; count of bases not matched to a gene: 7. CDR3 length: 13 amino acids.